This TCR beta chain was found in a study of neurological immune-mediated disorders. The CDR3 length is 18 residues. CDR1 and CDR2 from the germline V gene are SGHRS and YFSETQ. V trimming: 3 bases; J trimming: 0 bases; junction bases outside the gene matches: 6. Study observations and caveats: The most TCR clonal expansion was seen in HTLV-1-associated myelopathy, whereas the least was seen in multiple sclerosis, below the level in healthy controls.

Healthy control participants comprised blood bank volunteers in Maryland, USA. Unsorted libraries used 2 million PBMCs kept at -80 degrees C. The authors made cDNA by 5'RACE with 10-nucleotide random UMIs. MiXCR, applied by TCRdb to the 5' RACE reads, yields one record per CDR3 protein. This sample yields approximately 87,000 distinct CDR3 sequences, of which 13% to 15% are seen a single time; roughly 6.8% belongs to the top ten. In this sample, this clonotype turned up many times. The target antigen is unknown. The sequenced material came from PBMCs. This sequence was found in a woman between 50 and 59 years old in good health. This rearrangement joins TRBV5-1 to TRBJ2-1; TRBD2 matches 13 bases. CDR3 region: CASSSGTSGTLSYNEQFF. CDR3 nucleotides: TGCGCCAGCAGCTCCGGGACTAGCGGGACCCTCTCCTACAATGAGCAGTTCTTC.